This is a list of T cell receptor beta chains from one sample in a study of OX40 agonist ivuxolimab in advanced cancers. The table came from immunoSEQ multiplex PCR; TCRdb's copy has only in-frame clones and leaves some out. The sample shows approximately 78,000 clones, about 88% of them seen only once. The starting material was CD4+ or CD8+ T cells sorted from blood, obtained in a trial of the OX40 agonist ivuxolimab. These receptors all stem from an adult with an advanced solid tumor such as melanoma, head and neck, liver or kidney cancer. Each CDR3 is given with its conserved first and last residue. Each record gives: J gene, V gene, clone size, D gene, CDR3 DNA, CDR3 protein. A D gene is named only where the DNA matches it firmly. Not all rows give a size; the values are once, few, many and, for expanded clones, a class.

J gene: TRBJ1-3; V gene: TRBV5-1; clone size: -; D gene: -; CDR3 DNA: TGCGCCAGCAGCTTTCGCGGGGACTCTGGAAACACCATATATTTT; CDR3 protein: CASSFRGDSGNTIYF
J gene: TRBJ1-2; V gene: TRBV30; clone size: -; D gene: -; CDR3 DNA: TGTGCCTGGAGCCGGGGTTTGGACTATGGCTACACCTTC; CDR3 protein: CAWSRGLDYGYTF
J gene: TRBJ1-6; V gene: TRBV5-4; clone size: -; D gene: -; CDR3 DNA: TGTGCCAGCAGCTTCGGGCAGGGGACCGAACCCCTCCACTTT; CDR3 protein: CASSFGQGTEPLHF
J gene: TRBJ1-2; V gene: TRBV28; clone size: -; D gene: -; CDR3 DNA: TGTGCCAGCAGCCAAAGGATTGACGGTCAATATGGCTACACCTTC; CDR3 protein: CASSQRIDGQYGYTF
J gene: TRBJ2-1; V gene: TRBV11-2; clone size: -; D gene: -; CDR3 DNA: TGTGCCACCGCTGATGGTCCTTACAATGAGCAGTTCTTC; CDR3 protein: CATADGPYNEQFF
J gene: TRBJ2-7; V gene: TRBV5-4; clone size: -; D gene: TRBD2; CDR3 DNA: TGTGCCAGCAGCTTAGGCTTGGGCACGGGAGGGCCGTACGAGCAGTACTTC; CDR3 protein: CASSLGLGTGGPYEQYF
J gene: TRBJ2-3; V gene: TRBV28; clone size: -; D gene: -; CDR3 DNA: TGTGCCAGCAGCGTCTTGGGCCAGGGAGGTGAAGTGCAGTATTTT; CDR3 protein: CASSVLGQGGEVQYF
J gene: TRBJ2-2; V gene: TRBV7-2; clone size: -; D gene: -; CDR3 DNA: TGTGCCAGCAGCCCCCACAGCGGAACTAACACCGGGGAGCTGTTTTTT; CDR3 protein: CASSPHSGTNTGELFF
J gene: TRBJ2-1; V gene: TRBV7-6; clone size: -; D gene: -; CDR3 DNA: TGTGCCAGCAGCTTAGGTATCCTAGCGCTAAGCTCCTACAATGAGCAGTTCTTC; CDR3 protein: CASSLGILALSSYNEQFF
J gene: TRBJ2-5; V gene: TRBV2; clone size: -; D gene: TRBD2; CDR3 DNA: TGTGCCAGCAGCAGACTAGCGGGAGGGCCCGGGACCCAGTACTTC; CDR3 protein: CASSRLAGGPGTQYF
J gene: TRBJ2-5; V gene: TRBV7-2; clone size: once; D gene: -; CDR3 DNA: TGTGCCAGCAGCTTAGTGTACCAAGAGACCCAGTACTTC; CDR3 protein: CASSLVYQETQYF
J gene: TRBJ1-2; V gene: TRBV7-6; clone size: -; D gene: -; CDR3 DNA: TGTGCCAGCAGCCAAGGACAGTTCTATGGCTACACCTTC; CDR3 protein: CASSQGQFYGYTF
J gene: TRBJ2-7; V gene: TRBV6-6; clone size: -; D gene: -; CDR3 DNA: TGTGCCAGCAGTTACAGTCGGGGGCGCTCCTACGAGCAGTACTTC; CDR3 protein: CASSYSRGRSYEQYF
J gene: TRBJ1-3; V gene: TRBV11-2; clone size: once; D gene: -; CDR3 DNA: TGTGCCAGCAGCTCCAACCGGGGCGCCCAGAGCTCTGGAAACACCATATATTTT; CDR3 protein: CASSSNRGAQSSGNTIYF
J gene: TRBJ1-2; V gene: TRBV11-2; clone size: few; D gene: -; CDR3 DNA: TGTGCCAGCAGCTTTGGGGGGGCTGGCTATGGCTACACCTTC; CDR3 protein: CASSFGGAGYGYTF
J gene: TRBJ1-1; V gene: TRBV9; clone size: -; D gene: -; CDR3 DNA: TGTGCCAGCAGCGTATCGCCAGCCACTGAAGCTTTCTTT; CDR3 protein: CASSVSPATEAFF
J gene: TRBJ2-3; V gene: TRBV11-3; clone size: -; D gene: -; CDR3 DNA: TGTGCCAGCAGCAAGACTAGTTGGACAGATACGCAGTATTTT; CDR3 protein: CASSKTSWTDTQYF
J gene: TRBJ1-3; V gene: TRBV6-1; clone size: few; D gene: -; CDR3 DNA: TGTGCCAGCATCAGTGGCTCTGGAAACACCATATATTTT; CDR3 protein: CASISGSGNTIYF
J gene: TRBJ2-3; V gene: TRBV6-5; clone size: -; D gene: -; CDR3 DNA: TGTGCCAGCAGTTACATGACTAGCACAGATACGCAGTATTTT; CDR3 protein: CASSYMTSTDTQYF
J gene: TRBJ1-2; V gene: TRBV5-5; clone size: -; D gene: -; CDR3 DNA: TGTGCCAGCAGCTTGGGTCCGGACAGCTCTTATGGCTACACCTTC; CDR3 protein: CASSLGPDSSYGYTF
J gene: TRBJ1-5; V gene: TRBV10-3; clone size: -; D gene: -; CDR3 DNA: TGTGCCATCAGTCAGGGTCCAATTCGGCCCCAGCATTTT; CDR3 protein: CAISQGPIRPQHF
J gene: TRBJ2-5; V gene: TRBV7-8; clone size: -; D gene: TRBD2; CDR3 DNA: TGTGCCAGCAGCTTAGTCCTGACTCGGGGGGAGGGGACCCAGTACTTC; CDR3 protein: CASSLVLTRGEGTQYF
J gene: TRBJ2-2; V gene: TRBV10-2; clone size: -; D gene: TRBD2; CDR3 DNA: TGCGCCAGCAGGGGGGGGACGGGCACCGGGGAGCTGTTTTTT; CDR3 protein: CASRGGTGTGELFF
J gene: TRBJ2-7; V gene: TRBV19; clone size: once; D gene: TRBD1; CDR3 DNA: TGTGCCAGTAGTATGGGACAGGGGGCGAGAGAGCAGTACTTC; CDR3 protein: CASSMGQGAREQYF
J gene: TRBJ1-1; V gene: TRBV19; clone size: -; D gene: -; CDR3 DNA: TGTGCCAGTAGTCACAATCTCATGAACACTGAAGCTTTCTTT; CDR3 protein: CASSHNLMNTEAFF
J gene: TRBJ2-3; V gene: TRBV4-2; clone size: -; D gene: -; CDR3 DNA: TGTGCCAGCAGCCAACTAATAGGGAGCGGGAGCACAGATACGCAGTATTTT; CDR3 protein: CASSQLIGSGSTDTQYF
J gene: TRBJ2-3; V gene: TRBV5-1; clone size: -; D gene: -; CDR3 DNA: TGCGCCAGCAGCCGGGACTCCAGCGGGGATACGCAGTATTTT; CDR3 protein: CASSRDSSGDTQYF
J gene: TRBJ2-7; V gene: TRBV7-9; clone size: -; D gene: -; CDR3 DNA: TGTGCCAGCGTCAGCCCCATTGAGCAGTACTTC; CDR3 protein: CASVSPIEQYF
J gene: TRBJ2-3; V gene: TRBV19; clone size: -; D gene: TRBD2; CDR3 DNA: TGTGCCAGTAGCCCCCGACTAGCGGGCACAGATACGCAGTATTTT; CDR3 protein: CASSPRLAGTDTQYF
J gene: TRBJ2-5; V gene: TRBV27; clone size: -; D gene: -; CDR3 DNA: TGTGCCAGCAGTTCCCAGTGGGAGACCCAGTACTTC; CDR3 protein: CASSSQWETQYF
J gene: TRBJ1-1; V gene: TRBV29-1; clone size: -; D gene: TRBD1; CDR3 DNA: TGCAGCGTTGTCGACAGGGGGGACACTGAAGCTTTCTTT; CDR3 protein: CSVVDRGDTEAFF
J gene: TRBJ2-1; V gene: TRBV5-4; clone size: -; D gene: TRBD2; CDR3 DNA: TGTGCCAGCAGCTTTAGCGGGAGGTTCGGTGAGCAGTTCTTC; CDR3 protein: CASSFSGRFGEQFF
J gene: TRBJ2-1; V gene: TRBV27; clone size: -; D gene: -; CDR3 DNA: TGTGCCAGCAGTTTCCCACAGGGTCCTTACAATGAGCAGTTCTTC; CDR3 protein: CASSFPQGPYNEQFF
J gene: TRBJ1-2; V gene: TRBV7-2; clone size: -; D gene: -; CDR3 DNA: TGTGCCAGCAGCTTAGTTAGTTATGGCTACACCTTC; CDR3 protein: CASSLVSYGYTF
J gene: TRBJ1-2; V gene: TRBV28; clone size: -; D gene: -; CDR3 DNA: TGTGCCAGCAGAACTTCAGGGTTAAACTATGGCTACACCTTC; CDR3 protein: CASRTSGLNYGYTF
J gene: TRBJ2-2; V gene: TRBV28; clone size: once; D gene: TRBD1; CDR3 DNA: TGTGCCAGCAGTTTTACAGGGGGCGGCGGGGAGCTGTTTTTT; CDR3 protein: CASSFTGGGGELFF
J gene: TRBJ2-1; V gene: TRBV27; clone size: -; D gene: TRBD2; CDR3 DNA: TGTGCCAGCCGAACAAGGGCTAGCGGGCCTAATGAGCAGTTCTTC; CDR3 protein: CASRTRASGPNEQFF
J gene: TRBJ2-3; V gene: TRBV4-2; clone size: -; D gene: -; CDR3 DNA: TGTGCCAGCAGCCAAGGCAGGGGAGCCGGGGCAGATACGCAGTATTTT; CDR3 protein: CASSQGRGAGADTQYF
J gene: TRBJ2-7; V gene: TRBV2; clone size: -; D gene: -; CDR3 DNA: TGTGCCAGCAGCCCCGTAAGTGTTTCCTACGAGCAGTACTTC; CDR3 protein: CASSPVSVSYEQYF
J gene: TRBJ1-3; V gene: TRBV9; clone size: once; D gene: -; CDR3 DNA: TGTGCCAGCAGCGCCCGCCGTAGCAACTCTGGAAACACCATATATTTT; CDR3 protein: CASSARRSNSGNTIYF
J gene: TRBJ2-7; V gene: TRBV28; clone size: -; D gene: TRBD2; CDR3 DNA: TGTGCCAGCAGTCCCCTGGAGCGGGACCGAGCCGAGCAGTACTTC; CDR3 protein: CASSPLERDRAEQYF
J gene: TRBJ1-2; V gene: TRBV28; clone size: once; D gene: -; CDR3 DNA: TGTGCCAGCAGCATGGGGGGGATAGAGACCTATGGCTACACCTTC; CDR3 protein: CASSMGGIETYGYTF
J gene: TRBJ2-2; V gene: TRBV7-9; clone size: -; D gene: -; CDR3 DNA: TGTGCCAGCAGCTTAGATCCGGGATCGAACACCGGGGAGCTGTTTTTT; CDR3 protein: CASSLDPGSNTGELFF
J gene: TRBJ1-2; V gene: TRBV9; clone size: -; D gene: TRBD1; CDR3 DNA: TGTGCCAGCAGCTCGCGGACAGGGGCAGGTGGCTACACCTTC; CDR3 protein: CASSSRTGAGGYTF
J gene: TRBJ2-2; V gene: TRBV6-6; clone size: -; D gene: TRBD2; CDR3 DNA: TGTGCCAGCAGTTACCTGGCGGGAGAAATCGGGGAGCTGTTTTTT; CDR3 protein: CASSYLAGEIGELFF
J gene: TRBJ2-3; V gene: TRBV10-3; clone size: -; D gene: TRBD2; CDR3 DNA: TGTGCCATCAGTGAGTCGAGCGGGAGGGCCCCCAGCACAGATACGCAGTATTTT; CDR3 protein: CAISESSGRAPSTDTQYF
J gene: TRBJ2-2; V gene: TRBV6-1; clone size: -; D gene: -; CDR3 DNA: TGTGCCAGCAGTGAAATGTATCGGGTGGCCGGGGAGCTGTTTTTT; CDR3 protein: CASSEMYRVAGELFF
J gene: TRBJ1-3; V gene: TRBV2; clone size: -; D gene: -; CDR3 DNA: TGTGCCAGCAGTGAAATTAGTCGTTCAGGAAACACCATATATTTT; CDR3 protein: CASSEISRSGNTIYF
J gene: TRBJ2-3; V gene: TRBV28; clone size: -; D gene: -; CDR3 DNA: TGTGCCAGCATTTCTGCGGGAGATACGCAGTATTTT; CDR3 protein: CASISAGDTQYF
J gene: TRBJ1-1; V gene: TRBV2; clone size: -; D gene: -; CDR3 DNA: TGTGCCAGCAGTCCAGAAAGGGACACTGAAGCTTTCTTT; CDR3 protein: CASSPERDTEAFF
J gene: TRBJ2-1; V gene: TRBV5-4; clone size: -; D gene: -; CDR3 DNA: TGTGCCAGCAGCTTGGAAAATGAGCAGTTCTTC; CDR3 protein: CASSLENEQFF
J gene: TRBJ1-1; V gene: TRBV10-2; clone size: -; D gene: -; CDR3 DNA: TGCGCCAGCAGTGAGTTGGACACTGAAGCTTTCTTT; CDR3 protein: CASSELDTEAFF
J gene: TRBJ2-3; V gene: TRBV5-1; clone size: once; D gene: -; CDR3 DNA: TGCGCCAGCAGCTTCTTCACCCTAGGCCTAAGCACAGATACGCAGTATTTT; CDR3 protein: CASSFFTLGLSTDTQYF